One sample yielded the 27 T cell receptor beta chains listed below, sequenced in a study of T cells in Graves' hyperthyroidism and ophthalmopathy. TCR beta CDR3 region amplification was performed from RNA transcripts. Primed by the HTBI set, a first-round RT-PCR was run on the TCR CDR3. TCRdb reprocessed the multiplex PCR reads with MiXCR, giving one entry per CDR3 protein. Among fewer than 600,000 distinct CDR3 sequences listed, 13% to 15% were seen once. The sample taken for sequencing was blood. The receptors derive from a young woman with Graves' hyperthyroidism.

This clonotype has ten or more counts. The chain has TRBV16 and TRBJ1-4; no definite D call. Looked up from germline, CDR1 is KGHSY and CDR2 is FQNENV. The ends were cut back, 2 bases at V and 8 bases at J, with 15 bases in the middle. This CDR3 is 15 amino acids long. CDR3 region: CASSQRATGREKLFF. CDR3 nucleotides: TGTGCCAGCAGCCAACGGGCGACTGGACGGGAAAAACTGTTTTTT.

Many counts were recorded for this clonotype. CDR3 sequence: CAWSAQGYEQYF. The CDR3 region has the DNA TGTGCCTGGAGCGCACAGGGATACGAGCAGTACTTC. V and J are TRBV30 and TRBJ2-7; weak D call: TRBD1 (6 bases). V was clipped by 3 bases and J by 4 bases, with 10 bases between them. The germline V gene has CDR1 GTSNPN and CDR2 SVGIG (reference sequence). The CDR3 runs 12 residues.

The chain employs TRBV19 and TRBJ2-3; 7 bases line up with TRBD1. Germline V lookup: CDR1 LNHDA, CDR2 SQIVND (reference sequence). V was clipped by 6 bases and J by 6 bases; unmatched bases: 6. CDR3 length equals 13 residues. The CDR3 region is CASRLDRADTQYF. DNA of the CDR3: TGTGCCAGTAGGCTCGACAGGGCGGATACGCAGTATTTT. Filled out from reference TRBV19 and TRBJ2-3, the complete variable domain reads DGGITQSPKYLFRKEGQNVTLSCEQNLNHDAMYWYRQDPGQGLRLIYYSQIVNDFQKGDIAEGYSVSREKKESFPLTVTSAQKNPTAFYLCASRLDRADTQYFGPGTRLTVL.

Turning to this clonotype: A junction end diverges from the germline sequence, so it may reflect a read error. The gene calls are TRBV27 and TRBJ2-5; 9 positions match TRBD1. This CDR3 is 15 amino acids long. Germline CDR1 MNHEY, CDR2 SMNVEV (reference sequence). The CDR3 is CASSLNPDRGKTQYF. The CDR3, as DNA: TGCGCCAGCAGTTTAAACCCGGACAGGGGAAAGACCCAGTACTTC.

The CDR3 loop reads CAIIAGRQETQYF. CDR3 DNA: TGTGCCATCATAGCGGGACGGCAAGAGACCCAGTACTTC. The V and J genes are TRBV7-9 and TRBJ2-5; 8 bases are shared with TRBD2. Germline V gene sequence: CDR1 SEHNR, CDR2 FQNEAQ (reference sequence). Trimming took 10 bases from V and 2 from J; bases not matched to a gene: 6. The CDR3 spans 13 residues.

This clonotype was counted many times. The chain has TRBV28 and TRBJ2-1, with 11 bases fitting TRBD2. CDR1 is MDHEN and CDR2 is SYDVKM in the germline V gene. The CDR3 has 18 residues. Trimming cost V 0 bases and J 7 bases; bases outside gene matches: 11. CDR3 in amino acids: CASSLWDLAGGPGNEQFF. CDR3 nucleotide sequence: TGTGCCAGCAGTTTATGGGATTTAGCGGGAGGGCCAGGGAATGAGCAGTTCTTC.

The chain joins TRBV5-1 to TRBJ1-4; TRBD1 is a possible D gene (5 bases). This CDR3 contains 15 residues. V lost 4 bases and J lost 8, with 18 bases in between. CDR1 and CDR2 from the germline V gene are SGHRS and YFSETQ. The CDR3 DNA reads TGCGCCAGCAGCCCGGGGGAGGGTTCGAACGAAAAACTGTTTTTT. Protein product: CASSPGEGSNEKLFF.

V is TRBV20-1 and J is TRBJ2-2, with 9 bases fitting TRBD1. The CDR3 runs to 16 residues. Losses at the gene ends were 3 bases for V and 2 bases for J; bases not matched to a gene: 7. Germline-derived CDR1 and CDR2 are DFQATT and SNEGSKA (reference sequence). As DNA, the CDR3 is TGCAGTGCTAGTTGGGCGGGACAGGGTAACACCGGGGAGCTGTTTTTT. Its protein product is CSASWAGQGNTGELFF.

V and J are TRBV7-9 and TRBJ1-5, with D perhaps TRBD1 (5 bases). This CDR3 has 12 amino acids. Trimming left V 5 bases short and J 5 bases short, with 7 bases between. Germline lookup yields CDR1 SEHNR and CDR2 FQNEAQ (reference sequence). The CDR3, as DNA: TGTGCCAGCAGCCCACAGGATCAGCCCCAGCATTTT. Its protein product is CASSPQDQPQHF.

The chain carries TRBV2 and TRBJ1-2; the D is unclear. The CDR3 totals 13 residues. In germline, CDR1 is SNHLY, CDR2 FYNNEI. Trimming took 6 bases from V and 4 from J, leaving 12 bases between them. The CDR3 spells CASRGDTIYGYTF. CDR3 coding DNA: TGTGCCAGCAGGGGAGACACCATCTATGGCTACACCTTC.

At least ten counts were recorded for this clonotype. The DNA of the CDR3 is TGTGCTAGTGGTTTGGTCCCCTGGGATCGAAGCGGCTACACCTTC. It specifies CASGLVPWDRSGYTF. This chain links TRBV12-5 with TRBJ1-2; D unclear. The CDR3 totals 15 residues. The V and J ends lost 0 bases and 8 bases respectively, with 16 bases between them. Germline V gene sequence: CDR1 LGHNT, CDR2 FRNRAP. Looking up the rest from reference TRBV12-5 and TRBJ1-2 gives the full variable domain: DARVTQTPRHKVTEMGQEVTMRCQPILGHNTVFWYRQTMMQGLELLAYFRNRAPLDDSGMPKDRFSAEMPDATLATLKIQPSEPRDSAVYFCASGLVPWDRSGYTFGSGTRLTVV.

This clonotype was observed at least ten times. J is TRBJ1-5 and V is TRBV27; D not resolved. The CDR3 contains 13 residues. Per germline, CDR1 MNHEY and CDR2 SMNVEV (reference sequence). The ends were cut back, 2 bases at V and 5 bases at J, with 7 bases in the middle. CDR3 coding DNA: TGTGCCAGCAGTTTAAAGTCTTATCAGCCCCAGCATTTT. Protein sequence: CASSLKSYQPQHF.

At least ten counts were recorded for this clonotype. The chain employs TRBV7-9 and TRBJ1-3; D unresolved. From germline, CDR1 is SEHNR and CDR2 FQNEAQ (reference sequence). The ends were cut back, 4 bases at V and 0 bases at J, with 10 bases in the middle. The CDR3 length is 15 residues. The DNA for the CDR3 is TGTGCCAGCAGCTCCGTCAAGGGCTCTGGAAACACCATATATTTT. Amino acids: CASSSVKGSGNTIYF.

The gene calls are TRBV7-3 and TRBJ1-1; D remains ambiguous. Germline V gene sequence: CDR1 SGHTA, CDR2 FQGTGA. The CDR3 has 13 residues. Between the trimmed V and J ends, which lost 4 bases and 4 bases, there was a span of 10 bases. Here the CDR3 DNA reads TGTGCCAGCAGCTCCGAAGTAAGCACTGAAGCTTTCTTT. This codes for CASSSEVSTEAFF.

Turning to this clonotype: This clone may be a read error of a much larger clone one base away. J is TRBJ2-7 and V is TRBV4-1; D tentatively reads TRBD1 or TRBD2 (5 bases each). V dropped 0 bases and J dropped 6 bases, with 15 bases sitting between them. This CDR3 has 15 amino acids. Germline CDR1 reads MGHRA; CDR2 reads YSYEKL. The CDR3, as DNA: TGCGCCAGCAGCCAAGAACGGGGCCGAACCTGCGAGCAGTACGTC. Protein sequence: CASSQERGRTCEQYV.

This clonotype occurred many times. The chain recombines TRBV18 with TRBJ1-4; TRBD1 agrees at 10 bases. The V and J ends lost 3 bases and 8 bases, in that order; junction bases with no gene match: 9. CDR1 and CDR2 (germline): KGHSH, LQKENI. The length of the CDR3 is 16 residues. Here the CDR3 DNA reads TGTGCCAGCTCACCCAAAGAGGGACAGGGGAACGAAAAACTGTTTTTT. Amino acids: CASSPKEGQGNEKLFF.

This chain links TRBV7-3 with TRBJ2-3; 11 bases align to TRBD1. The germline CDR1 and CDR2 sequences are SGHTA and FQGTGA. This CDR3 spans 18 amino acids. Germline trimming cut 6 bases from V and 5 bases from J; bases unmatched to any gene: 16. The CDR3 protein is CASSTHRPGTGGRDTQYF. The CDR3 DNA reads as TGTGCCAGCAGTACTCACCGACCCGGGACAGGGGGACGAGATACGCAGTATTTT.

This clonotype was picked up many times. The V call is TRBV11-2, the J call TRBJ2-4; no clear D gene. Per the germline V gene, CDR1 is SGHAT and CDR2 is FQNNGV. CDR3 length: 17 residues. V shed 0 bases and J shed 3 bases, with 15 bases lying between them. This CDR3 is CASSLDNRVYFKNIQYF. In nucleotides, the CDR3 is TGTGCCAGCAGCTTAGATAATCGGGTATATTTCAAAAACATTCAGTACTTC.

This clonotype has ten or more counts. V and J are TRBV11-2 and TRBJ1-2, with D perhaps TRBD1 (5 bases). Germline CDR1 and CDR2: SGHAT and FQNNGV. Trimming cost V 5 bases and J 4 bases, with 17 bases left between them. This CDR3 is built from 15 residues. CDR3 amino acids: CASSPGLTGPYGYTF. The CDR3 coding sequence is TGTGCCAGCAGCCCGGGCCTAACAGGACCCTATGGCTACACCTTC.

This rearrangement joins TRBV9 to TRBJ2-2; D gene uncertain. This CDR3 has 16 amino acids. V lost 5 bases, J lost 5 bases, and 19 bases lay in between. Germline CDR1 reads SGDLS; CDR2 reads YYNGEE. The chain's CDR3 is CASSYASAKGTGELFF. The CDR3 DNA is TGTGCCAGCAGTTATGCCTCGGCGAAGGGAACCGGGGAGCTGTTTTTT.

This clonotype has ten or more counts. This chain joins TRBV20-1 and TRBJ2-3, with 9 bases fitting TRBD2. Germline V lookup: CDR1 DFQATT, CDR2 SNEGSKA (reference sequence). The junction had 6 bases not matched to a gene; V was cut back by 5 bases and J by 6 bases. The CDR3 consists of 13 residues. The CDR3 reads CSAGGRAGDTQYF. For the CDR3, the DNA is TGCAGTGCTGGCGGGAGGGCCGGGGATACGCAGTATTTT.

This clonotype was observed a few times. The chain combines TRBV29-1 with TRBJ1-1; 7 bases are a match to TRBD1. CDR1 and CDR2 (germline): SQVTM, ANQGSEA. The CDR3 length is 13 residues. V was pared by 5 bases and J by 4 bases, with 7 bases of the junction left unmatched. CDR3 nucleotide sequence: TGCAGCGTTCCACTGACAGGGTTCACTGAAGCTTTCTTT. Protein product: CSVPLTGFTEAFF.

The sample holds many counts of this clonotype. The V and J genes are TRBV18 and TRBJ1-3, with 7 positions matching TRBD1. The CDR3 runs 15 residues. Germline V gene lookup returns CDR1 KGHSH and CDR2 LQKENI. The J segment lost 4 bases and the V segment lost 2 bases, leaving 5 bases of the junction unmatched. The CDR3 protein is CASSPARTGGNTIYF. The CDR3 DNA is TGTGCCAGCTCACCAGCTAGGACAGGAGGAAACACCATATATTTT.

This clonotype was recorded at least ten times. This chain connects TRBV2 to TRBJ2-1; D is perhaps TRBD2 (5 bases). Trimming removed 7 bases from V and 4 bases from J, with 8 bases in between. The CDR3 has 12 amino acids. Germline values: CDR1 SNHLY, CDR2 FYNNEI. The CDR3 loop is CASNPGYNEQFF. DNA for the CDR3: TGTGCCAGCAATCCGGGATACAATGAGCAGTTCTTC.

In this sample, this clonotype turned up many times. The CDR3 nucleotides read TGTGCCACCAGTTTGACAGGGAGGTACGAGCAGTACTTC. Translated: CATSLTGRYEQYF. The rearrangement uses TRBV24-1 and TRBJ2-7; D is possibly TRBD1 (7 bases). CDR1 is KGHDR, CDR2 SFDVKD, per germline. There are 13 residues in the CDR3. Trimming stripped 6 bases from V and 4 bases from J, with 12 bases between.

This clonotype was seen ten or more times. The V and J genes are TRBV11-2 and TRBJ1-3, with D hard to call. With 1 base removed from V and 3 bases from J, the gap between germline ends came to 10 bases. The germline gives CDR1 SGHAT, CDR2 FQNNGV. The CDR3 loop spans 15 amino acids. CDR3 nucleotides: TGTGCCAGCAGCTTAGGGTCGACGGGTGGAAACACCATATATTTT. Its protein is CASSLGSTGGNTIYF.

This clonotype was picked up many times. This chain uses TRBV2 with TRBJ2-7; perhaps D is TRBD1 or TRBD2 (6 bases each). Per the germline V gene, CDR1 is SNHLY and CDR2 is FYNNEI. The CDR3 length is 14 residues. Trimming shortened V by 6 bases and J by 3 bases, and 15 bases separated the two germline ends. CDR3 coding DNA: TGTGCCAGCAGCCGGGGGCTAGTTTACTACGAGCAGTACGTC. Amino acids: CASSRGLVYYEQYV.